This T cell receptor (beta chain) emerged from a study of CXCR3-negative and CXCR3-positive naive CD8 T cells. Findings and limits, study-wide: Memory CD8+ cells had much lower diversity, and both naive subsets had comparably high diversity.

It was by 5' RACE with UMI labels that the TRB cDNA libraries were prepared. Following a re-call of the 5' RACE reads, TCRdb has one entry per CDR3 protein and lacks DNA. This sample's table has tens of thousands of distinct CDR3 sequences. Turning to this clonotype: Its specificity is not known.

The CDR3 covers 14 residues. Germline assignment: CDR1 LGHNA and CDR2 YSLEER. The sequencing input was memory CD8+ T cells from blood. The J gene is TRBJ2-3, the V gene TRBV4-3. This TCR derives from a human donor in good health. Some clones in this sample may be carry-over from other donors' samples. The CDR3 region is CASSQDAVTDTQYF.